This T cell receptor beta chain was identified during a study of a mutant IDH1 vaccine in newly diagnosed glioma. Turning to the study itself: Patients were pretreated with radiotherapy, temozolomide, or both, mostly both.

The ends were cut back, 3 bases at V and 2 bases at J, with 7 bases in the middle. Looked up from germline, CDR1 is SQVTM and CDR2 is ANQGSEA. CDR3 length: 12 residues. Study observations and caveats: Apparently, pseudoprogression bore no relation to changes among the top peripheral T cell clonotypes.

Notes on this clone: Its antigen is as yet unknown.

Time point here: baseline, week 1 (first vaccination visit). The treatment denotes: pre-vaccination baseline after standard-of-care therapy. New astrocytomas of WHO grade 3 or 4 that were IDH1-mutant and ATRX-lost were found in the donors. Produced via immunoSEQ multiplex PCR; TCRdb's table is partial and in-frame only. This sample carries 90,000 to 100,000 clones, 70% to 90% of them seen once, and the ten largest clones take less than 0.65%. This sequence originates from a woman aged 45-60 years with glioma. The sample here was PBMCs, taken from a glioma patient treated with radiotherapy, temozolomide or both. The chain is built from TRBV29-1 and TRBJ2-5, with D unclear. For the CDR3, the DNA is TGCAGCGTTGAGACGTATCAAGAGACCCAGTACTTC. It yields the protein CSVETYQETQYF.